Described below is a single T cell receptor (beta chain) sequence and its context. Its matching antigen is unknown. The entry originates in a study of shared clonotypes between healthy human individuals. Study-wide background: Each donor had three CD4 naive, three CD4 memory, two CD8 naive and one CD8 memory plate.

The ends were cut back, 2 bases at V and 4 bases at J, with 5 bases in the middle. Germline V gene data show CDR1 as LNHNV and CDR2 as YYDKDF (reference sequence). The CDR3 is 12 amino acids. Generated by immunoSEQ multiplex PCR, the TCRdb table keeps only in-frame clones and is missing some. The data contain about 580,000 clones, 95% to 98% of them singletons. Study-wide results and caveats: About 5% was the fraction of naive CD4 clonotypes found shared across a few donors.

CD45RO negativity and positive selection for CCR7 defined naive CD8 cells, a population that excluded terminally differentiated effector memory CD45RA+ cells. Sequencing was performed on naive CD8+ T cells sorted from blood. This clonotype was sampled from a man in his thirties or forties in good health. The gene calls are TRBV15 and TRBJ1-2; D gene unclear. CDR3 in DNA: TGTGCCACCAGCAGAAAACTCTATGGCTACACCTTC. This translates into CATSRKLYGYTF.